One sample yielded the 21 T cell receptor beta chains listed below, sequenced in a study of blood T cell repertoires in COVID-19. Here immunoSEQ multiplex PCR was the method, and the copy in TCRdb shows in-frame clones only, minus some. Found here are about 160,000 clones, about 85% of them singletons; the top ten hold more than 5%. The sample was peripheral blood. The receptors come from a woman aged 45-60 years with COVID-19, enrolled during active disease.

The gene calls are TRBV5-1 and TRBJ1-1; D may be TRBD1 (5 bases). Trimming removed 0 bases at V and 1 base at J, with 10 bases between. The CDR3 consists of 15 residues. Germline V gives CDR1 SGHRS, CDR2 YFSETQ. The CDR3 sequence is CASSLDGAGNTEAFF. DNA for the CDR3: TGCGCCAGCAGCTTGGATGGGGCTGGGAACACTGAAGCTTTCTTT.

In its sample, this clone was seen once. V is TRBV30 and J is TRBJ1-2, with D unresolved. This CDR3 region has 13 residues. The germline V gene encodes CDR1 GTSNPN and CDR2 SVGIG (reference sequence). Deletions cut 0 bases from V and 2 bases from J, with 7 bases between. The CDR3 DNA sequence: TGTGCCTGGAGTGTGTTAGAAAACTATGGCTACACCTTC. This codes for CAWSVLENYGYTF.

The rearrangement links TRBV18 to TRBJ1-4, with D perhaps matching TRBD1 (5 bases). V dropped 4 bases and J dropped 6 bases, with 9 bases sitting between them. This CDR3 has 13 amino acids. In germline, CDR1 is KGHSH, CDR2 LQKENI. CDR3 nucleotide sequence: TGTGCCAGCTCACAGGGGCGCGATGAAAAACTGTTTTTT. Its protein product is CASSQGRDEKLFF.

This clone occurred once. The V and J genes are TRBV18 and TRBJ2-7; 11 bases match TRBD2. Germline V lookup: CDR1 KGHSH, CDR2 LQKENI. This CDR3 region has 15 residues. After removal of 0 bases from V and 3 bases from J, the junction contained 1 base not matched to a gene. The CDR3 sequence: CASSPPTSGDYEQYF. The CDR3 DNA follows: TGTGCCAGCTCACCACCGACTAGCGGGGACTACGAGCAGTACTTC.

CDR3 loop: CASSSGIEAFF. The CDR3 coding sequence is TGTGCCAGCAGTTCCGGTATAGAAGCTTTCTTT. V gene TRBV6-2 or TRBV6-3 combines with J gene TRBJ1-1, with D uncertain. Trimming cost V 4 bases and J 8 bases, with 8 bases left between them. The germline V gene has CDR1 MNHEY and CDR2 SVGEGT. The CDR3 consists of 11 residues.

This clone appeared a single time. The chain carries TRBV3-1 (or the pseudogene TRBV3-2) and TRBJ2-1; TRBD2 matches at 12 bases. Germline CDR1 is LGHDT and CDR2 is YNNKEL (reference sequence). The junction had 7 bases not matched to a gene; V was cut back by 4 bases and J by 0 bases. The CDR3 totals 18 residues. The chain's CDR3 is CASSPRLAGASSYNEQFF. CDR3 nucleotide sequence: TGTGCCAGCAGCCCCAGACTAGCGGGGGCCAGCTCCTACAATGAGCAGTTCTTC.

The gene calls are TRBV5-1 and TRBJ2-2; 8 positions agree with TRBD2. The ends lost 4 bases at V and 2 bases at J; junction bases unmatched: 7. This CDR3 comprises 16 residues. Per germline, CDR1 SGHRS and CDR2 YFSETQ. CDR3 loop: CASSSLAGKNTGELFF. Here the CDR3 DNA reads TGCGCCAGCAGCAGCTTAGCGGGGAAAAACACCGGGGAGCTGTTTTTT.

This chain links TRBV7-8 with TRBJ2-3; 9 bases map to TRBD2. This CDR3 has 14 residues. CDR1 and CDR2 from the germline V gene are SGHVS and FQNEAQ. J gave up 4 bases and V 1 base, and 0 bases lay outside the gene matches. The CDR3 DNA is TGTGCCAGCAGCTTAGGACTAGCGGCAGATACGCAGTATTTT. It translates to CASSLGLAADTQYF.

This chain joins TRBV6-5 and TRBJ1-1; TRBD1 matches 9 bases. Trimming at V came to 7 bases and at J to 6 bases, leaving 9 bases not matched to a gene. Germline-derived CDR1 and CDR2 are MNHEY and SVGAGI. CDR3 size: 14 residues. The CDR3 region is CASTTAGQGSEAFF. The CDR3 DNA is TGTGCCAGCACTACGGCAGGACAGGGGTCTGAAGCTTTCTTT.

This chain joins TRBV18 and TRBJ2-3; 9 bases are a match to TRBD1. Unmatched junction bases numbered 6, after V lost 8 bases and J lost 3 bases. Per the germline V gene, CDR1 is KGHSH and CDR2 is LQKENI. The length of the CDR3 is 14 residues. The CDR3 region is CASTRGQGTDTQYF. DNA for the CDR3: TGTGCCAGCACGAGGGGACAGGGAACAGATACGCAGTATTTT.

The CDR3 here is CASRDRGYSGANVLTF. The CDR3 DNA reads as TGCGCCAGTCGGGACAGGGGGTACTCTGGGGCCAACGTCCTGACTTTC. The rearrangement links TRBV10-1 to TRBJ2-6; 11 bases align to TRBD1. The V and J ends lost 9 bases and 0 bases, in that order; junction bases with no gene match: 4. This CDR3 has 16 amino acids. Germline V lookup: CDR1 WNHNN, CDR2 SYGVQD (reference sequence).

This chain links TRBV2 with TRBJ2-1, with D tentatively TRBD2 (6 bases). V was pared by 3 bases and J by 5 bases, with 11 bases between. CDR1 is SNHLY and CDR2 is FYNNEI in the germline V gene. This CDR3 has 14 residues. The CDR3 is CASSDPGRNNEQFF. The CDR3 DNA follows: TGTGCCAGCAGTGACCCAGGGAGGAACAATGAGCAGTTCTTC. Full variable domain (rest looked up from reference TRBV2 and TRBJ2-1): EPEVTQTPSHQVTQMGQEVILRCVPISNHLYFYWYRQILGQKVEFLVSFYNNEISEKSEIFDDQFSVERPDGSNFTLKIRSTKLEDSAMYFCASSDPGRNNEQFFGPGTRLTVL.

This chain links TRBV6-5 with TRBJ2-7; 7 nucleotides line up with TRBD2. This CDR3 is built from 14 residues. In germline, CDR1 is MNHEY, CDR2 SVGAGI. Losses at the gene ends were 5 bases for V and 4 bases for J; bases not matched to a gene: 8. The CDR3 coding sequence is TGTGCCAGCAGTACCGGACTAGGTCGGTACGAGCAGTACTTC. Encoded protein: CASSTGLGRYEQYF.

The chain has TRBV5-4 and TRBJ1-6, with a possible D match to TRBD1 (6 bases). Trimming shortened V by 4 bases and J by 7 bases, and 18 bases separated the two germline ends. The CDR3 has 16 amino acids. Per the germline V gene, CDR1 is SGHNT and CDR2 is YYREEE (reference sequence). The CDR3 nucleotides are TGTGCCAGCAGCGGTGGGGCATACCAGGGGAATTCACCCCTCCACTTT. It specifies CASSGGAYQGNSPLHF.

This rearrangement joins TRBV4-2 to TRBJ2-1, with 7 bases identical to TRBD2. Germline CDR1 reads LGHNA; CDR2 reads YNFKEQ. After removal of 0 bases from V and 6 bases from J, the junction contained 23 bases not matched to a gene. The CDR3 length is 21 residues. The DNA of the CDR3 is TGTGCCAGCAGCCAAGATCTTGGGAAAAGAACAGGTTTCAAGCGGGGCAATGAGCAGTTCTTC. Translated: CASSQDLGKRTGFKRGNEQFF.

The rearrangement uses TRBV27 and TRBJ1-1; TRBD1 agrees at 8 bases. Trimming at V came to 5 bases and at J to 5 bases, leaving 10 bases not matched to a gene. Per the germline V gene, CDR1 is MNHEY and CDR2 is SMNVEV (reference sequence). The CDR3 loop spans 15 amino acids. The DNA for the CDR3 is TGTGCCAGCAGTGGGTGGACAGGGTTTGGGACTGAAGCTTTCTTT. It specifies CASSGWTGFGTEAFF.

The chain combines TRBV4-1 with TRBJ2-5; D ambiguous. The CDR3 sequence is 13 residues long. Trimming left V 8 bases short and J 7 bases short, with 17 bases between. Germline assignment: CDR1 MGHRA and CDR2 YSYEKL. This chain's CDR3 is CASRRTPLGTQYF. In DNA form, the CDR3 reads TGCGCCAGCCGGAGAACCCCTTTGGGGACCCAGTACTTC.

The V call is TRBV24-1, the J call TRBJ1-5; D ambiguous. V was shortened by 9 bases and J by 7 bases, with 15 bases between the two germline ends. The germline V gene encodes CDR1 KGHDR and CDR2 SFDVKD. The CDR3 spans 13 residues. The CDR3 reads CATGGNSGQPQHF. CDR3 nucleotides: TGTGCCACCGGCGGGAACTCGGGCCAGCCCCAGCATTTT.

This sequence joins TRBV11-1 and TRBJ2-5, with D possibly TRBD2 on 5 matching bases. This CDR3 region has 12 residues. V lost 5 bases, J lost 5 bases, and 9 bases lay in between. The V gene's germline CDR1 is SGHAT and CDR2 FQDESV (reference sequence). The CDR3 nucleotides read TGTGCCAGCAGCGGGCCGGGGGAGACCCAGTACTTC. Encoded protein: CASSGPGETQYF.

The genes are TRBV10-3 and TRBJ2-3, with D perhaps matching TRBD2 (6 bases). The CDR3 totals 13 residues. Germline V lookup: CDR1 ENHRY, CDR2 SYGVKD. V shed 11 bases and J shed 2 bases, with 14 bases lying between them. CDR3 bases: TGTGCCGGACGGGCGGACTACACAGATACGCAGTATTTT. Translated, it gives CAGRADYTDTQYF.

V usage is TRBV28 and J usage is TRBJ1-5; 11 bases fit TRBD1. The CDR3 extends over 15 amino acids. Germline-derived CDR1 and CDR2 are MDHEN and SYDVKM. Trimming removed 7 bases from V and 6 bases from J; junction bases left unmatched: 8. CDR3 amino acids: CASNLGQGASQPQHF. As DNA, the CDR3 is TGTGCCAGCAACCTCGGACAGGGGGCTAGTCAGCCCCAGCATTTT.